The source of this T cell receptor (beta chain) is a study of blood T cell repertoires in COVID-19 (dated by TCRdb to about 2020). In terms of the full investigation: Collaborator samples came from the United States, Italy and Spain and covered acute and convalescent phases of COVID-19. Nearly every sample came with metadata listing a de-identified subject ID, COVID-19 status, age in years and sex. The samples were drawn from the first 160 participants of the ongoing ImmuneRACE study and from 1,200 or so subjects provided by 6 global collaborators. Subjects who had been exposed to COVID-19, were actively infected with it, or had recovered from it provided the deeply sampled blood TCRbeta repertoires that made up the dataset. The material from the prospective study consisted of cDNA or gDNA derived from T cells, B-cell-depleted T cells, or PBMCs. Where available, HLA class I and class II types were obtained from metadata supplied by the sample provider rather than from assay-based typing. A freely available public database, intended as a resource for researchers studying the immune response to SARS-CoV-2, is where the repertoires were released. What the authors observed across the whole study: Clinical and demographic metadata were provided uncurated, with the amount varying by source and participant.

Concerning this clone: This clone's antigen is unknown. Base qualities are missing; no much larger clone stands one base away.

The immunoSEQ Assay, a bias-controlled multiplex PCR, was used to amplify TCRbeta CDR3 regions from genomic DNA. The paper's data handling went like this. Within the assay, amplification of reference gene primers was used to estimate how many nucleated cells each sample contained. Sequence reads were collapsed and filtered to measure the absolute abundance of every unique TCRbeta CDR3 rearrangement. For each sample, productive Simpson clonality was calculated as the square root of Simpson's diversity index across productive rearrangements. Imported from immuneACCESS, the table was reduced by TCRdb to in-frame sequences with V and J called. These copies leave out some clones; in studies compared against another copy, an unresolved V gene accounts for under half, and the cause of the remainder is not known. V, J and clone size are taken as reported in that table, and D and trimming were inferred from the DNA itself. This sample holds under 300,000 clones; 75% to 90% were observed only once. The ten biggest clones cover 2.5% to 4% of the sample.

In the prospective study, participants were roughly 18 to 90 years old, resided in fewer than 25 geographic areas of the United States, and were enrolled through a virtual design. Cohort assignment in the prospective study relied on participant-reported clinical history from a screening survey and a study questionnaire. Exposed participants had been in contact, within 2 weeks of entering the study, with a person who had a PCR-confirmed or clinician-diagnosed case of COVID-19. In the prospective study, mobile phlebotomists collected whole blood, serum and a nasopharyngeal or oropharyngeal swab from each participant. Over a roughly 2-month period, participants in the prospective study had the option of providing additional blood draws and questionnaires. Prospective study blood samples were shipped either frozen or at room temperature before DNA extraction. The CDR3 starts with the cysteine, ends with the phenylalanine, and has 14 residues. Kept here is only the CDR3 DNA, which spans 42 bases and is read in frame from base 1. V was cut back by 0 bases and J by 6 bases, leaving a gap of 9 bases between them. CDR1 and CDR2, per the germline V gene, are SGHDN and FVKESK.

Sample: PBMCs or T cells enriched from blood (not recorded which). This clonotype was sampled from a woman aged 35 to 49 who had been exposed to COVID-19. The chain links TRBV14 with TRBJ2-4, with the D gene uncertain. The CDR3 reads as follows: CASSQDRVINIQYF. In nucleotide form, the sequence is TGTGCCAGCAGCCAAGATCGGGTAATAAACATTCAGTACTTC. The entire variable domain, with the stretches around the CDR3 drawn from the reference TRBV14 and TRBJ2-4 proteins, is EAGVTQFPSHSVIEKGQTVTLRCDPISGHDNLYWYRRVMGKEIKFLLHFVKESKQDESGMPNNRFLAERTGGTYSTLKVQPAELEDSGVYFCASSQDRVINIQYFGAGTRLSVL.